This is a list of T cell receptor beta chains from one sample in a study of PD-L1 blockade in urothelial cancer. TCRdb keeps only in-frame clones here, not all; method: immunoSEQ multiplex PCR. The sample has 65,000 to 90,000 clones; 84% are singletons. The sample was PBMCs, taken around atezolizumab (anti-PD-L1) treatment. These receptors all stem from a woman in her 70s with urothelial cancer. Each CDR3 is given with its conserved first and last residue. The D gene is left open where the match is weak. Size values are once, few and many counts, or a class for expanded clones, and some rows have none.

clone_size j_call d_call v_call cdr3_nt cdr3_aa
NA TRBJ1-1 NA TRBV9 TGTGCCAGCAGCGTAGGGCAGGGGCCCTTGAACACTGAAGCTTTCTTT CASSVGQGPLNTEAFF
NA TRBJ2-7 NA TRBV28 TGTGCCAGCAGTTCCCCCGCGACAGCTAACAACTACGAGCAGTACTTC CASSSPATANNYEQYF
once TRBJ2-7 NA TRBV5-8 TGTGCCAGCTCCGAGCGGGCACAGTACGAGCAGTACTTC CASSERAQYEQYF
NA TRBJ2-7 NA TRBV12-5 TGTGCTAGTGGTATGGACATCTCCTACGAGCAGTACTTC CASGMDISYEQYF
NA TRBJ2-5 TRBD2 TRBV5-1 TGCGCCAGCAGCAGGGGGACTAGCGGACAAGAGACCCAGTACTTC CASSRGTSGQETQYF
NA TRBJ1-2 NA TRBV7-3 TGTGCCAGCAGCTTAACTCAGGGCGTTGGCTACACCTTC CASSLTQGVGYTF
few TRBJ2-1 NA TRBV21-1 TGTGCCAGCAGCTTACCAACCCACGGGAATGAGCAGTTCTTC CASSLPTHGNEQFF
NA TRBJ1-1 NA TRBV7-6 TGTGCCAGCAGCTTAGGCAGGAACGCTGAAGCTTTCTTT CASSLGRNAEAFF
NA TRBJ2-1 TRBD1 TRBV28 TGTGCCAGCAGCCCAGGGGGCATGAACTACAATGAGCAGTTCTTC CASSPGGMNYNEQFF
NA TRBJ2-7 TRBD2 TRBV10-3 TGTGCCAGCTCTGTGGGAGCGGGAGTGGCCTACGAGCAGTACTTC CASSVGAGVAYEQYF
NA TRBJ1-4 TRBD1 TRBV28 TGTGCCAGCAGAAACAGGGGGACTAATGAAAAACTGTTTTTT CASRNRGTNEKLFF
NA TRBJ1-4 NA TRBV6-5 TGTGCCAGCAGTCCGCAGGGTCGGGTTGAAAAACTGTTTTTT CASSPQGRVEKLFF
few TRBJ1-2 NA TRBV9 TGTGCCAGCAGCGCTCAGGGATATGGCTACACCTTC CASSAQGYGYTF
NA TRBJ2-2 TRBD1 TRBV7-2 TGTGCCAGCAGCTCGACAGGGACGAACACCGGGGAGCTGTTTTTT CASSSTGTNTGELFF
NA TRBJ2-1 TRBD2 TRBV18 TGTGCCAGCTCCCGTAGCGGGAGGGCCTTATACAATGAGCAGTTCTTC CASSRSGRALYNEQFF
NA TRBJ2-5 TRBD2 TRBV11-2 TGTGCCAGCAGCTCATTAGCGGGATTTGGGACCCAGTACTTC CASSSLAGFGTQYF
once TRBJ2-7 TRBD2 TRBV2 TGTGCCAGCAGTCGCGGACTAGAAGTCCACGAGCAGTACTTC CASSRGLEVHEQYF
NA TRBJ2-3 TRBD1 TRBV30 TGTGCCTCCCACTCGCAGGGGGCTAGCACAGATACGCAGTATTTT CASHSQGASTDTQYF
once TRBJ1-5 NA TRBV6-1 TGTGCCAGCAGTGAAGGCGCCCCCGAGAGAGGGTTCGGGCAGCCCCAGCATTTT CASSEGAPERGFGQPQHF
NA TRBJ1-6 NA TRBV30 TGTGCCTGGAGTTTCAGGGGTTCTAATTCACCCCTCCACTTT CAWSFRGSNSPLHF
once TRBJ2-1 TRBD2 TRBV19 TGTGCCAGTAGTATAGATCGGCAAGCGGGGGACTACAATGAGCAGTTCTTC CASSIDRQAGDYNEQFF
NA TRBJ2-5 TRBD2 TRBV10-3 TGTGCCATCAGTGCTAGGCTAGCGGAACAAGAGACCCAGTACTTC CAISARLAEQETQYF
NA TRBJ1-2 TRBD1 TRBV5-1 TGCGCCAGCACGGGCTGGACAGGGGAAGGCTACACCTTC CASTGWTGEGYTF
few TRBJ1-1 NA TRBV4-3 TGCGCCAGCAGCCTAGCCACATGGCAGGGAGAAGCTTTCTTT CASSLATWQGEAFF
NA TRBJ2-3 NA TRBV5-1 TGCGCCAGCAGCTTGGCCCCAGATAGCGCTCGTGCGCAGTATTTT CASSLAPDSARAQYF
NA TRBJ2-3 TRBD2 TRBV5-1 TGCGCCAGCAGCTCCGGACTAGTCTGGAGCACAGATACGCAGTATTTT CASSSGLVWSTDTQYF
NA TRBJ2-7 NA TRBV27 TGTGCCAGCAGTTTTCGCGGAGAACTCTACGAGCAGTACTTC CASSFRGELYEQYF
NA TRBJ1-2 NA TRBV6-5 TGTGCCAGCAGTTACTACGAGGACAGCAACTATGGCTACACCTTC CASSYYEDSNYGYTF
few TRBJ2-4 NA TRBV7-3 TGTGCCAGCAGCCCCTCCGACAGTCCACTAAACATTCAGTACTTC CASSPSDSPLNIQYF
NA TRBJ2-1 TRBD2 TRBV15 TGTGCCACCAGCAGAGACCGGTTAGTAGCGGGAGAGCAGTTCTTC CATSRDRLVAGEQFF
once TRBJ2-5 TRBD2 TRBV5-4 TGTGCCAGCAGCACCGGACTAGCGGGAGGGCAAGAGACCCAGTACTTC CASSTGLAGGQETQYF
NA TRBJ1-2 TRBD1 TRBV10-3 TGTGCCACCAGGGGGTCAGAGGGCTATGGCTACACCTTC CATRGSEGYGYTF
NA TRBJ2-7 NA TRBV5-1 TGCGCCAGCAGCGACCTTTACAGGGCGAATTCCTACGAGCAGTACTTC CASSDLYRANSYEQYF
few TRBJ2-5 NA TRBV5-1 TGCGCCAGCAGTCTCGGGGGAGCCAACCAAGAGACCCAGTACTTC CASSLGGANQETQYF
NA TRBJ2-2 TRBD2 TRBV9 TGTGCCAGCAGCGCCTCAGGGCGCGGGGGAGACACCGGGGAGCTGTTTTTT CASSASGRGGDTGELFF
NA TRBJ2-7 TRBD1 TRBV5-1 TGCGCCAGCAGCTTGGGGGCAGGGGGCGTATACGAGCAGTACTTC CASSLGAGGVYEQYF
NA TRBJ2-7 NA TRBV12-5 TGTGCTAGTGGTTTGGGCGACAGGCGCGAGCAGTACTTC CASGLGDRREQYF
once TRBJ2-3 TRBD2 TRBV7-6 TGTGCCAGCAGCTTATTTAGCGGGGAGGGGCAGTATTTT CASSLFSGEGQYF
NA TRBJ2-2 TRBD1 TRBV10-1 TGCGCCAGCAGCCGGGACAGAAAAATCGGGGAGCTGTTTTTT CASSRDRKIGELFF
NA TRBJ1-2 NA TRBV6-6 TGTGCCAGCACCACTCCAGACTCAAACTATGGCTACACCTTC CASTTPDSNYGYTF
NA TRBJ2-3 NA TRBV5-1 TGCGCCAGCAGCTTGGCCATGGGCCTCCTAACAGATACGCAGTATTTT CASSLAMGLLTDTQYF
few TRBJ2-5 TRBD2 TRBV5-1 TGCGCCAGCAGCTCCTCTGAGGGGATAGCGGGATACTTC CASSSSEGIAGYF
NA TRBJ2-1 NA TRBV29-1 TGCAGCGTTGGAGGACTGGGGGGAGGAAGCTACAATGAGCAGTTCTTC CSVGGLGGGSYNEQFF
NA TRBJ2-7 NA TRBV7-9 TGTGCCAGCAGCACCAGCGGTACCTCCTACGAGCAGTACTTC CASSTSGTSYEQYF
NA TRBJ2-5 TRBD1 TRBV5-1 TGCGCCAGCAGCTTGACAGGGGGGTTTGGGGAGACCCAGTACTTC CASSLTGGFGETQYF
NA TRBJ2-2 TRBD2 TRBV2 TGTGCCAGCATCAAGCGGGGGGGGACCGGGGAGCTGTTTTTT CASIKRGGTGELFF
NA TRBJ2-3 TRBD2 TRBV6-1 TGTGCCAGCAGTAAAGGACTAGCGGGAGGATCCGGGACCACAGATACGCAGTATTTT CASSKGLAGGSGTTDTQYF
few TRBJ1-3 TRBD1 TRBV19 TGTGCCAGTAGTATACCGACAGGGAGAAGGAACACCATATATTTT CASSIPTGRRNTIYF
NA TRBJ1-2 NA TRBV27 TGTGCCAGCACGACGGCGGGGGGGGGTGGCTACACCTTC CASTTAGGGGYTF
NA TRBJ2-3 TRBD2 TRBV7-2 TGTGCCAGCAGCATGCAGCGGGAGAGCACAGATACGCAGTATTTT CASSMQRESTDTQYF
NA TRBJ1-5 NA TRBV7-2 TGTGCCAGCAGCTTATGGACAGCTAGCAATCAGCCCCAGCATTTT CASSLWTASNQPQHF
NA TRBJ2-3 NA TRBV19 TGTGCCAGTAGTACCGGACTTAGCCCTTTCACAGATACGCAGTATTTT CASSTGLSPFTDTQYF
once TRBJ2-2 NA TRBV27 TGTGCCAGCAGTTTATTTTCACTGACTCAGGGGCACACCGGGGAGCTGTTTTTT CASSLFSLTQGHTGELFF
NA TRBJ2-1 TRBD2 TRBV30 TGTGCCTGGGGTGGGGTGGCGGGAGACTACAATGAGCAGTTCTTC CAWGGVAGDYNEQFF
few TRBJ1-5 NA TRBV21-1 NA CASSKVGRGNQPQHF
once TRBJ2-5 NA TRBV7-8 TGTGCCAGCAGCTCTCAACAGGAGACCCAGTACTTC CASSSQQETQYF
NA TRBJ2-1 TRBD2 TRBV7-2 TGTGCCAGCAGCTCCCACCGGGTTAGCGGGGGGGCATATGAGCAGTTCTTC CASSSHRVSGGAYEQFF
NA TRBJ1-2 NA TRBV4-3 TGCGCCAGCAGCCGAACGGTTCTTAATGGCTACACCTTC CASSRTVLNGYTF
NA TRBJ2-1 TRBD2 TRBV9 TGTGCCAGCAGCGTAGCTACGGGGGGAATCAGCCCCCGCAATGAGCAGTTCTTC CASSVATGGISPRNEQFF
NA TRBJ2-2 TRBD2 TRBV5-4 TGTGCCAGCACCTTAGCGGGTACCGGGGAGCTGTTTTTT CASTLAGTGELFF